The entry that follows covers one TCR beta chain sequence. These data originate in a study of cytomegalovirus exposure and HLA in healthy donors. Amplification used 60 Vbeta primers and 13 Jbeta primers. Clones were sequenced by immunoSEQ multiplex PCR, and TCRdb holds only the in-frame ones, with some missing. The sample carries 80,000 to 100,000 clones, roughly 81% recorded once. The source of this sequence is a man aged 35 to 55 in good health and CMV-seronegative. The source material was PBMCs.

CDR3 sequence: CASSQGQGGIYEQYF. CDR3 bases: TGTGCCAGCAGCCAAGGGCAGGGGGGTATATACGAGCAGTACTTC. The chain joins TRBV14 to TRBJ2-7; maybe TRBD1 (7 bases). Trimming took off 1 base at V and 4 bases at J, with 14 bases between the two ends. From germline, CDR1 is SGHDN and CDR2 FVKESK. This CDR3 comprises 15 residues.